These T cell receptor beta chains were read from a single sample in a study of blood T cell repertoires in COVID-19. Repertoires were generated with immunoSEQ multiplex PCR, while TCRdb's copy carries only in-frame clones and drops some. This sample has 150,000 to 200,000 clones; over 85% occur once, and the top ten carry roughly 2%. Sequenced material: peripheral blood. These receptors all come from a woman aged 55-70 years with COVID-19, enrolled during active disease. CDR3s include the opening cysteine and the closing phenylalanine or tryptophan. A D gene is named only where the DNA matches it firmly. Not every row has a clone size; where given, it reads once, few, many or a size class.

CDR3 protein | CDR3 DNA | V gene | D gene | J gene | clone size
CASSISGGSTDTQYF | TGTGCCAGCAGCATTAGCGGGGGTAGCACAGATACGCAGTATTTT | TRBV9 | TRBD2 | TRBJ2-3 | -
CSVEAQGPRDEKLFF | TGCAGCGTTGAAGCCCAGGGGCCGAGGGATGAAAAACTGTTTTTT | TRBV29-1 | - | TRBJ1-4 | -
CASSVDQGQSDGYTF | TGTGCCAGCAGCGTAGATCAGGGACAGAGTGATGGCTACACCTTC | TRBV9 | TRBD1 | TRBJ1-2 | -
CASSLGFGDTQYF | TGTGCCAGCAGCTTAGGGTTCGGAGATACGCAGTATTTT | TRBV11-1 | - | TRBJ2-3 | -
CASSSGTSVSNEQFF | TGTGCCAGCAGCTCCGGGACTAGCGTTTCCAATGAGCAGTTCTTC | TRBV7-8 | TRBD2 | TRBJ2-1 | -
CASSPGGISGANVLTF | TGTGCCAGCAGCCCCGGAGGGATTTCTGGGGCCAACGTCCTGACTTTC | TRBV5-4 | - | TRBJ2-6 | -
CASSQMDRGNNSPLHF | TGTGCCAGCAGCCAGATGGACAGGGGGAATAATTCACCCCTCCACTTT | TRBV4-2 | TRBD1 | TRBJ1-6 | -
CASSSMGLSGSSYNEQFF | TGTGCCAGCAGCTCAATGGGTCTTAGCGGAAGCTCCTACAATGAGCAGTTCTTC | TRBV7-2 | - | TRBJ2-1 | -
CASSPGRAYGYTF | TGTGCCAGTAGCCCTGGGAGGGCCTATGGCTACACCTTC | TRBV19 | - | TRBJ1-2 | once
CASSLAGNYGYTF | TGTGCCAGCAGCTTGGCAGGGAACTATGGCTACACCTTC | TRBV11-2 | - | TRBJ1-2 | -
CASSVGPPQSSGNTIYF | TGTGCCAGCAGCGTAGGGCCCCCCCAAAGCTCTGGAAACACCATATATTTT | TRBV9 | - | TRBJ1-3 | -
CATPIPSSYNSPLHF | TGTGCCACCCCGATCCCGAGCTCCTATAATTCACCCCTCCACTTT | TRBV25-1 | - | TRBJ1-6 | -
CASSSENRGYEQYF | TGTGCCAGCAGCTCGGAGAACAGGGGTTACGAGCAGTACTTC | TRBV11-2 | TRBD1 | TRBJ2-7 | -
CASGQGAGYGYTF | TGTGCCAGCGGGCAGGGGGCTGGCTATGGCTACACCTTC | TRBV6-5 | TRBD1 | TRBJ1-2 | -
CAISESRQGNTEAFF | TGTGCCATCAGTGAGTCGAGACAGGGGAACACTGAAGCTTTCTTT | TRBV10-3 | TRBD1 | TRBJ1-1 | -
CASRDTVGTEAFF | TGTGCCAGCAGAGATACAGTGGGCACTGAAGCTTTCTTT | TRBV6-5 | - | TRBJ1-1 | -
CASSLRTGQFF | TGTGCCAGCAGCTTGAGGACAGGGCAGTTCTTC | TRBV5-5 | TRBD1 | TRBJ2-1 | -
CASSQVLAGGHRYNEQFF | TGTGCCAGCAGCCAAGTATTAGCGGGGGGGCATCGGTACAATGAGCAGTTCTTC | TRBV4-2 | TRBD2 | TRBJ2-1 | -
CAISEQYANLRAVDF | TGTGCCATCAGTGAACAGTATGCAAACCTACGAGCAGTTGACTTC | TRBV10-3 | - | TRBJ2-7 | -
CASSQDLQGSGELFF | TGCGCCAGCAGCCAAGATCTTCAGGGGAGCGGGGAGCTGTTTTTT | TRBV4-3 | - | TRBJ2-2 | -
CASSKERRAGSAYEQYF | TGTGCCAGCAGCAAAGAGAGGAGGGCAGGGAGCGCCTACGAGCAGTACTTC | TRBV21-1 | - | TRBJ2-7 | -
CASSIVLGGVYEQYF | TGTGCCAGTAGTATAGTCCTTGGCGGAGTCTACGAGCAGTACTTC | TRBV19 | - | TRBJ2-7 | -
CASSPGDRGGYGYTF | TGTGCCAGCAGCCCGGGGGACAGGGGAGGTTATGGCTACACCTTC | TRBV4-2 | TRBD1 | TRBJ1-2 | -
CAWSGETSTEAFF | TGTGCCTGGAGTGGGGAGACAAGCACTGAAGCTTTCTTT | TRBV30 | - | TRBJ1-1 | -
CASSPPGEGPLYGYTF | TGTGCCAGCTCACCACCGGGGGAGGGCCCCCTCTATGGCTACACCTTC | TRBV18 | - | TRBJ1-2 | -
CTSSQESLRGIQGSSYEQYF | TGCACCAGCAGCCAAGAGTCCCTTCGAGGCATCCAGGGAAGCTCCTACGAGCAGTACTTC | TRBV1 | - | TRBJ2-7 | -
CASIDSISGANVLTF | TGTGCCAGCATCGACAGCATCTCTGGGGCCAACGTCCTGACTTTC | TRBV5-6 | - | TRBJ2-6 | once
CAWSGVTYALYEQYF | TGTGCCTGGAGTGGGGTGACTTACGCCCTCTACGAGCAGTACTTC | TRBV30 | - | TRBJ2-7 | -
CASSSGDRVRGYTF | TGTGCCAGCAGCTCGGGAGACAGGGTCCGAGGCTACACCTTC | TRBV9 | TRBD1 | TRBJ1-2 | -
CASSRDRGVQPQHF | TGTGCCAGCAGCCGCGACAGGGGGGTACAGCCCCAGCATTTT | TRBV5-4 | TRBD1 | TRBJ1-5 | -
CASSPAGVSEAFF | TGTGCCAGCTCACCAGCAGGGGTGAGTGAAGCTTTCTTT | TRBV18 | - | TRBJ1-1 | -
CASSLSPSGENGELFF | TGCGCCAGCAGCTTGTCCCCTAGCGGGGAGAACGGGGAGCTGTTTTTT | TRBV5-1 | TRBD2 | TRBJ2-2 | -
CASSQDRGLGRGGYTF | TGTGCCAGCAGCCAAGATCGAGGACTCGGCAGGGGTGGCTACACCTTC | TRBV14 | - | TRBJ1-2 | -
CASSQDTPTGYDGYTF | TGTGCCAGCAGCCAAGATACCCCGACAGGGTATGATGGCTACACCTTC | TRBV3-1/TRBV3-2 | TRBD1 | TRBJ1-2 | once
CASRQGSGNYGYTF | TGTGCCAGTCGACAGGGGTCGGGGAACTATGGCTACACCTTC | TRBV7-2 | TRBD1 | TRBJ1-2 | -
CASSYLSGGRNTIYF | TGTGCCAGCAGTTACCTGTCAGGGGGAAGAAACACCATATATTTT | TRBV6-5 | TRBD1 | TRBJ1-3 | -
CASSSIRDLPYEQYF | TGTGCCAGCAGTTCTATAAGAGATCTACCCTACGAGCAGTACTTC | TRBV27 | - | TRBJ2-7 | -
CSVRGAGNEQFF | TGCAGCGTCCGGGGGGCCGGCAATGAGCAGTTCTTC | TRBV29-1 | - | TRBJ2-1 | once
CASSSGLARETQYF | TGTGCCAGCAGCTCGGGACTAGCACGGGAGACCCAGTACTTC | TRBV7-3 | TRBD2 | TRBJ2-5 | -
CASSPDRNYGYTF | TGTGCCAGCAGCCCGGACAGGAACTATGGCTACACCTTC | TRBV27 | TRBD1 | TRBJ1-2 | -
CASSLDPVGALGNEQFF | TGTGCCAGCAGCTTGGACCCCGTGGGGGCCCTAGGCAATGAGCAGTTCTTC | TRBV5-4 | - | TRBJ2-1 | -
CASSLTGYGYGYTF | TGTGCCAGTAGCCTTACAGGGTATGGCTATGGCTACACCTTC | TRBV19 | - | TRBJ1-2 | -
CASSNVLRGENNEQFF | TGTGCCAGCAGTAACGTATTGCGGGGGGAAAACAATGAGCAGTTCTTC | TRBV6-2/TRBV6-3 | TRBD2 | TRBJ2-1 | -
CASSWTTSGTEAFF | TGTGCCAGCAGTTGGACAACCTCGGGCACTGAAGCTTTCTTT | TRBV6-5 | - | TRBJ1-1 | -
CASSQESRQPLHF | TGTGCCAGCAGCCAAGAGAGCAGGCAACCCCTCCACTTT | TRBV3-1/TRBV3-2 | - | TRBJ1-6 | few
CAISSGLGYYNEQFF | TGTGCCATCAGCTCAGGACTGGGCTACTACAATGAGCAGTTCTTC | TRBV10-3 | - | TRBJ2-1 | -
CASSLGTATGELFF | TGTGCCAGCAGCTTGGGGACTGCCACCGGGGAGCTGTTTTTT | TRBV5-8 | - | TRBJ2-2 | -
CASSLGGGKTDTQYF | TGTGCCAGCAGCTTAGGGGGGGGTAAGACAGATACGCAGTATTTT | TRBV11-3 | TRBD2 | TRBJ2-3 | once
CASSQGLAETYEQYF | TGCGCCAGCAGCCAAGGACTAGCGGAGACCTACGAGCAGTACTTC | TRBV4-3 | TRBD2 | TRBJ2-7 | -
CASNQDTRGGNTIYF | TGTGCCAGCAATCAGGACACGCGAGGAGGAAACACCATATATTTT | TRBV2 | - | TRBJ1-3 | -
CASSALGLSTGELFF | TGTGCCAGCAGCGCTCTTGGACTATCCACCGGGGAGCTGTTTTTT | TRBV9 | - | TRBJ2-2 | -
CATSRDPWTGQNEKLFF | TGTGCCACCAGCAGAGATCCCTGGACAGGGCAGAATGAAAAACTGTTTTTT | TRBV15 | TRBD1 | TRBJ1-4 | -
CATSTDRGPSNQPQHF | TGTGCCACCAGCACAGACAGGGGGCCAAGCAATCAGCCCCAGCATTTT | TRBV15 | TRBD1 | TRBJ1-5 | -
CASSVQGPNYGYTF | TGTGCCAGCAGCGTTCAGGGCCCTAACTATGGCTACACCTTC | TRBV3-1/TRBV3-2 | - | TRBJ1-2 | -
CASSTQGVKLFF | TGTGCCAGTAGTACTCAGGGTGTAAAACTGTTTTTT | TRBV19 | - | TRBJ1-4 | -
CASSERAGSEKLFF | TGTGCCAGCAGCGAGCGGGCTGGTAGTGAAAAACTGTTTTTT | TRBV9 | - | TRBJ1-4 | -
CSVEVSGTGGTDTQYF | TGCAGCGTTGAAGTTTCTGGGACAGGAGGCACAGATACGCAGTATTTT | TRBV29-1 | TRBD1 | TRBJ2-3 | -
CASSLRQSGDTQYF | TGCGCCAGCAGCCTCCGACAGTCGGGAGATACGCAGTATTTT | TRBV5-1 | - | TRBJ2-3 | -
CASNLGGGSYGYTF | TGTGCCAGCAATCTAGGGGGCGGAAGCTATGGCTACACCTTC | TRBV19 | TRBD1 | TRBJ1-2 | -
CASSVTLPGLGNTIYF | TGTGCCAGCAGTGTGACCCTTCCGGGTCTTGGAAACACCATATATTTT | TRBV2 | - | TRBJ1-3 | -